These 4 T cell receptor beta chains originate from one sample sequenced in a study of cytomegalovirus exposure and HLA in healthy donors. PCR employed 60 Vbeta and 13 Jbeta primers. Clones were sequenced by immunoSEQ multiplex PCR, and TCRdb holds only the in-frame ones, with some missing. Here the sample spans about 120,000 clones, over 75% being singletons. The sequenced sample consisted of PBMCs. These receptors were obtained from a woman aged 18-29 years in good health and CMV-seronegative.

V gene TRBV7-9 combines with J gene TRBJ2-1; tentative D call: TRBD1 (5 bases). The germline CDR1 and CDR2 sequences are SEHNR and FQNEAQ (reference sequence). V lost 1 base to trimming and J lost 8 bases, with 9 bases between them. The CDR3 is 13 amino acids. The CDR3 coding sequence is TGTGCCAGCAGCTTAGATGTCAGGGATGAGCAGTTCTTC. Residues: CASSLDVRDEQFF.

The CDR3 DNA reads TGCGCCAGCAGCATTTGGACAGGGAGCACTGAAGCTTTCTTT. Its protein is CASSIWTGSTEAFF. The V and J genes are TRBV5-1 and TRBJ1-1; 8 bases fit TRBD1. CDR3 length: 14 amino acids. Per germline, CDR1 SGHRS and CDR2 YFSETQ. Losses at the gene ends were 4 bases for V and 4 bases for J; bases not matched to a gene: 6.

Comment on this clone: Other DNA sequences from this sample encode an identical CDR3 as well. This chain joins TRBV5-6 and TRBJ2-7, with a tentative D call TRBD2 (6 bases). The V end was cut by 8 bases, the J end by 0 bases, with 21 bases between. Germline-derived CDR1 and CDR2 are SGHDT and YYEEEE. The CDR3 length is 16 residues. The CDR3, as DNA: TGTGCCAGTAGCCCCCCAGGGAGGTCGAGCTCCTACGAGCAGTACTTC. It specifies CASSPPGRSSSYEQYF.

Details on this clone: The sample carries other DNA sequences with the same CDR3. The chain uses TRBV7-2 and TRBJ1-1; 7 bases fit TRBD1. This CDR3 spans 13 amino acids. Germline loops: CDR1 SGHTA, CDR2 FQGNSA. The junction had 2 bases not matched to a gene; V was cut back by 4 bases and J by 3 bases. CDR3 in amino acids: CASSSDRYTEAFF. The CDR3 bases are TGTGCCAGCAGCTCGGACAGGTACACTGAAGCTTTCTTT.